This paragraph covers one TCR beta chain sequence. This sample was included in a study of blood T cell repertoires in COVID-19. Study context: T cells, B-cell-depleted T cells, or PBMCs supplied cDNA or gDNA.

The CDR3 loop spans 17 amino acids. Per germline, CDR1 MGHRA and CDR2 YSYEKL. J lost 4 bases, V lost 3 bases, and 10 bases had no gene match. This table comes from immunoSEQ multiplex PCR, and its TCRdb copy is limited to in-frame clones, with some not included. The data contain about 270,000 clones, over 75% of them singletons. The sequenced material came from PBMCs or T cells enriched from blood (not recorded which). The clonotype comes from a woman aged 25 to 39 who had recovered from COVID-19. V usage is TRBV4-1 and J usage is TRBJ2-3; 10 bases are shared with TRBD2. The CDR3 spells CASSHRPGTSASDTQYF. The CDR3 nucleotides read TGCGCCAGCAGCCATCGCCCCGGGACTAGCGCGTCAGATACGCAGTATTTT.